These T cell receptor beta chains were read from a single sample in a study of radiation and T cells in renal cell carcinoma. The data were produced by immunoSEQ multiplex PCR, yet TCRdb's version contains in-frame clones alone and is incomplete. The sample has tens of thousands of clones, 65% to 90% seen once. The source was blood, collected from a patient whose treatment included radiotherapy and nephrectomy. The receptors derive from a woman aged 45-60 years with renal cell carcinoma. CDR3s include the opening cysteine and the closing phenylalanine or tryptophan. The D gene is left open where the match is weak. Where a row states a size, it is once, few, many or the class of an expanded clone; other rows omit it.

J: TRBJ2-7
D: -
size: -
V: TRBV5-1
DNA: TGCGCCAGCAGCTTGGATGGGTCAGGTCTAGGCGTCTACGAGCAGTACTTC
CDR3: CASSLDGSGLGVYEQYF

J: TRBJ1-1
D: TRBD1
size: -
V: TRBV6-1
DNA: TGTGCCAGCAGTGAAGCGCTGGGACAGGGCGAGGGAACTGAAGCTTTCTTT
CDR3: CASSEALGQGEGTEAFF

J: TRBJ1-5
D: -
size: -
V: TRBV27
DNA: TGTGCCAGCAGCCGAATTTCTAGCAATCAGCCCCAGCATTTT
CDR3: CASSRISSNQPQHF

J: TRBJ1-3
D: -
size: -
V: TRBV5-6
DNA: TGTGCCAGCAGCTCACAGGGAAGGAACACCATATATTTT
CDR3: CASSSQGRNTIYF

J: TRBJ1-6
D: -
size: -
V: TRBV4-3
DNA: TGCGCCAGCAGCCAAGGGCAGCCTTCAAATTCACCCCTCCACTTT
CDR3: CASSQGQPSNSPLHF

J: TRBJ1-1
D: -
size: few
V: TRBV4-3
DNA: TGCGCCAGCAGCCCCGTAGGAGGGCCGACCACTGAAGCTTTCTTT
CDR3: CASSPVGGPTTEAFF

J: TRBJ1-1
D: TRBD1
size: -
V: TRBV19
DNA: TGTGCCAGTAGTCGGACAGGACGCAACACTGAAGCTTTCTTT
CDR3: CASSRTGRNTEAFF

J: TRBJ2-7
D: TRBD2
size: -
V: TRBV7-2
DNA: TGTGCCAGCAGCTACCGGTGGGCGGGGGGGTACGAGCAGTACTTC
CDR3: CASSYRWAGGYEQYF

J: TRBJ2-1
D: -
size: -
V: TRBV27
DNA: TGTGCCAGCGCCGGGGTGGGGACCTTCAATGAGCAGTTCTTC
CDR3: CASAGVGTFNEQFF

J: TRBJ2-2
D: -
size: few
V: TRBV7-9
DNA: TGTGCCAGCAGCTTAGCCGTCGGGGAGCTGTTTTTT
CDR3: CASSLAVGELFF

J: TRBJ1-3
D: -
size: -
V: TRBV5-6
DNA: TGTGCCAGCAGCCTGAGTCGGGGGGCTTCGGGAAACACCATATATTTT
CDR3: CASSLSRGASGNTIYF

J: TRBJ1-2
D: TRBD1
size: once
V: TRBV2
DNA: TGTGCCAGCAGTCCCACCACCGGGACAGGGGTGGGCTACACCTTC
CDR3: CASSPTTGTGVGYTF

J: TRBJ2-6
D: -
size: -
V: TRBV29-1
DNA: TGCAGCGTCGGAGCGCGTACCTCTGGGGCCAACGTCCTGACTTTC
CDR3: CSVGARTSGANVLTF

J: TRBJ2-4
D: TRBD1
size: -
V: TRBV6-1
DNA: TGTGCCAGCAGTGAAGTGGCAGGGACAGCAAAAAACATTCAGTACTTC
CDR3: CASSEVAGTAKNIQYF

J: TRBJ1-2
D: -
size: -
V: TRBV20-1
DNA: TGCAGTGCTAGGGTGTCAACTGGCTACACCTTC
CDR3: CSARVSTGYTF

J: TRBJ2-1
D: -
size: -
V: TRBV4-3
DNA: TGCGCCAGCAGCCAAACGGGGCTTGAGCAGTTCTTC
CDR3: CASSQTGLEQFF

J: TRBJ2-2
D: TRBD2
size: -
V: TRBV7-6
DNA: TGTGCCAGCAGCCCTTCTAGCGGGGGTATCGGGGAGCTGTTTTTT
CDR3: CASSPSSGGIGELFF

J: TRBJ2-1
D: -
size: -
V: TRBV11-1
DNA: TGTGCCAGCAACGGAGAAAACTACAATGAGCAGTTCTTC
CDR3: CASNGENYNEQFF

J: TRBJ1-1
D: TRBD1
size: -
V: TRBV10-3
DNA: TGTGCCATCAGCCGGGGACAGGCTGATCTGAACACTGAAGCTTTCTTT
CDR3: CAISRGQADLNTEAFF

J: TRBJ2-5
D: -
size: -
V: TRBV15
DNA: TGTGCCACCAGCAGATCGGGGGCCGGGGAGACCCAGTACTTC
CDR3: CATSRSGAGETQYF

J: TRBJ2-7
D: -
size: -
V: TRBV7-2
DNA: TGTGCCAGCAGCTTAGTGGCAGGAGGGGCCGAGCAGTACTTC
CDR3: CASSLVAGGAEQYF

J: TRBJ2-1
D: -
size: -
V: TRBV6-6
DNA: TGTGCCAGCAGTTCCAGGGGTTACAATGAGCAGTTCTTC
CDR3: CASSSRGYNEQFF

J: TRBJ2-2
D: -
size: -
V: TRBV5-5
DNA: TGTGCCAGCAGCTTGTGGACCGGGGAGCTGTTTTTT
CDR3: CASSLWTGELFF

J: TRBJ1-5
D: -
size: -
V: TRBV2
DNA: TGTGCCAGCAGTGACAGGGTCCGGGATCAGCCCCAGCATTTT
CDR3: CASSDRVRDQPQHF

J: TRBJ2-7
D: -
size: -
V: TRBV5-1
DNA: TGCGCCAGCAGCTTGTTTCGCGGTACGAGCTCCTACGAGCAGTACTTC
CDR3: CASSLFRGTSSYEQYF

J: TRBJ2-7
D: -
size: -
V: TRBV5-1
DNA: TGCGCCAGCAGCTTGGGGGAGGACTACGAGCAGTACTTC
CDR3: CASSLGEDYEQYF

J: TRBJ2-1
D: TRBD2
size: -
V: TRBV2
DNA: TGTGCCAGCCTGGGACTAGCGGGAATAAATGAGCAGTTCTTC
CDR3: CASLGLAGINEQFF

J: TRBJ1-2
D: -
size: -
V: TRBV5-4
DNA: TGTGCCAGCAGCCCGGATAGGGGACGGGTTGGCACCTTC
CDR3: CASSPDRGRVGTF

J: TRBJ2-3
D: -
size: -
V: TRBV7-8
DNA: TGTGCCAGCAGCTTATCCCCGGATACGCAGTATTTT
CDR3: CASSLSPDTQYF

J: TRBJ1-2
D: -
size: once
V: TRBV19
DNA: TGTGCCAGTAGTATTAGCCGGGAATATAATTACGGCTACACCTTC
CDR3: CASSISREYNYGYTF

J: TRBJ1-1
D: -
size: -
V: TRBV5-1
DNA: TGCGCCAGCAGCTTAGGGGAAGGGGCCATGAACACTGAAGCTTTCTTT
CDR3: CASSLGEGAMNTEAFF

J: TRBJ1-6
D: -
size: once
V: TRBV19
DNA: TGTGCCAGTAGTGCTACTCCGGACGGCTCCTATAATTCACCCCTCCACTTT
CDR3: CASSATPDGSYNSPLHF

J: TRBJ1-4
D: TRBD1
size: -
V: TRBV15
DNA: TGTGCCACCAGCAGAGAGACAGGGGGCAATGAAAAACTGTTTTTT
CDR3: CATSRETGGNEKLFF

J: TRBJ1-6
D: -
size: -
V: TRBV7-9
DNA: TGTGCCAGCAGCTTAGCGGGCAGGGGTGTTTCACCCCTCCACTTT
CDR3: CASSLAGRGVSPLHF

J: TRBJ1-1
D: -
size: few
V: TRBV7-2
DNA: TGTGCCAGCAGCCCCCGTCGGAGTACTGAAGCTTTCTTT
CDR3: CASSPRRSTEAFF

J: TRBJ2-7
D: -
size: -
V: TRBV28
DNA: TGTGCCAGCAGTTCTCGGGGTATCTACTACGAGCAGTACTTC
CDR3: CASSSRGIYYEQYF

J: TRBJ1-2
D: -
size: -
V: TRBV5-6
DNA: TGTGCCAGCACTATTAGCTCAGGGTGGGGTAACTATGGCTACACCTTC
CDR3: CASTISSGWGNYGYTF

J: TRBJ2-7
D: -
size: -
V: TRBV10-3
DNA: TGTGCCATCGCTAGTCCGGGCAGGGCCTACGAGCAGTACTTC
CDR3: CAIASPGRAYEQYF

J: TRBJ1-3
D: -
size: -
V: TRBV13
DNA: TGTGCCAGCAGCCCCCCCGGGGGAAACACCATATATTTT
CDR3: CASSPPGGNTIYF

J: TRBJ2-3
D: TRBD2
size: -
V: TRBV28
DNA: TGTGCCTGGGGGGGTCGGGACGCAGATACGCAGTATTTT
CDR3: CAWGGRDADTQYF

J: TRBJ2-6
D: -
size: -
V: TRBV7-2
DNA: TGTGCCAGCAGCTTTCCAGGGCCCGGGGCCAACGTCCTGACTTTC
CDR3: CASSFPGPGANVLTF

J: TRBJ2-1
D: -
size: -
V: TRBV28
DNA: TGTGCCAGCAGAAACAGGGCGGGAGTCAATGAGCAGTTCTTC
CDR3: CASRNRAGVNEQFF

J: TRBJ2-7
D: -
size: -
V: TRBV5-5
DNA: TGTGCCAGCACCCCTTTAAGCTCCTACGAGCAGTACTTC
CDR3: CASTPLSSYEQYF

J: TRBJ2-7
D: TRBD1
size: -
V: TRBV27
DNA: TGTGCCAGCAGCCGGGACAGACGAAGGGCTGCCTACGAGCAGTACTTC
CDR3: CASSRDRRRAAYEQYF

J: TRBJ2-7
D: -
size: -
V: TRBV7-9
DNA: TGTGCCAGCAGCTTAGTCCTCTTACTCGGGGGCAACAACGAGCAGTACTTC
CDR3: CASSLVLLLGGNNEQYF

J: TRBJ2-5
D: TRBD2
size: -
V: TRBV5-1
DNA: TGCGCCAGCAAGCTAGCGGACCAAGAGACCCAGTACTTC
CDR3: CASKLADQETQYF

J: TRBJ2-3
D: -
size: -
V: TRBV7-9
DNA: TGTGCCAGCAGCTTATTTGTAAGCACAGATACGCAGTATTTT
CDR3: CASSLFVSTDTQYF

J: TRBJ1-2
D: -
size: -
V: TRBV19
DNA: TGTGCCAGTAGTACCAGGGAAGATGGCTACACCTTC
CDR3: CASSTREDGYTF

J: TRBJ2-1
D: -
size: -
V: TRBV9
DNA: TGTGCCAGCAGCGTAGGGTCTGACTTCAACAATGAGCAGTTCTTC
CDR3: CASSVGSDFNNEQFF

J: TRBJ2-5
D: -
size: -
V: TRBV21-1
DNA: TGTGCCAGCAACGTAGCAGGGGGCGTTGGGCGGACCCAGTACTTC
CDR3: CASNVAGGVGRTQYF

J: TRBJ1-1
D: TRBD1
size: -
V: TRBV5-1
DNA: TGCGCCAGCAGCCACCGGAGGGGGACAGGGCCCCTAGACACTGAAGCTTTCTTT
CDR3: CASSHRRGTGPLDTEAFF

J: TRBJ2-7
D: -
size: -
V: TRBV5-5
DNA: TGTGCCAGCAGCTTGGATGGACCTTCCTACGAGCAGTACTTC
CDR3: CASSLDGPSYEQYF

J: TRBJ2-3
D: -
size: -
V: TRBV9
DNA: TGTGCCAGCAGCGGCCTAGGAGGAGATACGCAGTATTTT
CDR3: CASSGLGGDTQYF

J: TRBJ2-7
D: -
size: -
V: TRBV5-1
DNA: TGCGCCAGCAGCTTAGGTAGCTCCTACGAGCAGTACTTC
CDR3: CASSLGSSYEQYF

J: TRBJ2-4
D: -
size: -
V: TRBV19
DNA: TGTGCCAGTGCCGGGGGGCCCAGGACCAAAAACATTCAGTACTTC
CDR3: CASAGGPRTKNIQYF